The source of this TCR beta chain is a study of shared clonotypes between healthy human individuals. Partitioning of CD4+ cells yielded a CD45RA+ naive subset and a CD45RA-negative memory subset. The assay used deep level. Sequencing was performed with immunoSEQ multiplex PCR; in TCRdb, only in-frame clones are kept and a portion is missing. Among more than 400,000 clones, 90% to 96% were seen once, and the ten largest hold 0.055% to 0.075%. The CDR3 consists of 19 residues. The V and J ends lost 3 bases and 2 bases respectively, with 27 bases between them. The rearrangement links TRBV5-3 to TRBJ2-7; possibly TRBD2 for D (5 bases). TRBV5-3 counts as an open reading frame of uncertain function. The sample comprised naive CD4+ T cells sorted from blood. Described subset: CD45RA+ positively selected. This TCR was sampled from a woman in her twenties or thirties in good health. CDR3 amino acids: CARSSNGLLDVRLPYEQYF. In DNA, the CDR3 is TGTGCCAGAAGCTCCAATGGACTGCTCGACGTTCGGCTTCCCTACGAGCAGTACTTC.